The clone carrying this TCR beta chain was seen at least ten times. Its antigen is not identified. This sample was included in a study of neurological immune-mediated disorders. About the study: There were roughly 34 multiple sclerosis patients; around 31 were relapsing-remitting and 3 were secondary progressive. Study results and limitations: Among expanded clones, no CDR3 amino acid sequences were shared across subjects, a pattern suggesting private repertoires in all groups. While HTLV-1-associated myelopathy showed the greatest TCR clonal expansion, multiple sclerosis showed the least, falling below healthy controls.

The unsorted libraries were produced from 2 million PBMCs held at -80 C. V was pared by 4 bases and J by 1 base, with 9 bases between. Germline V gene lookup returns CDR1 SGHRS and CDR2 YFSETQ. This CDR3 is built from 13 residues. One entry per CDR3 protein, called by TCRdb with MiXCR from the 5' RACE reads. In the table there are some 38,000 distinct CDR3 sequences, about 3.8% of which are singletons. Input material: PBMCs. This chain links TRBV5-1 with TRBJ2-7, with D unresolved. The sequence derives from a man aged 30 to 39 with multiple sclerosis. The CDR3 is CASSRTSSYEQYF. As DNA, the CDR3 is TGCGCCAGCAGCCGGACCTCGTCCTACGAGCAGTACTTC.